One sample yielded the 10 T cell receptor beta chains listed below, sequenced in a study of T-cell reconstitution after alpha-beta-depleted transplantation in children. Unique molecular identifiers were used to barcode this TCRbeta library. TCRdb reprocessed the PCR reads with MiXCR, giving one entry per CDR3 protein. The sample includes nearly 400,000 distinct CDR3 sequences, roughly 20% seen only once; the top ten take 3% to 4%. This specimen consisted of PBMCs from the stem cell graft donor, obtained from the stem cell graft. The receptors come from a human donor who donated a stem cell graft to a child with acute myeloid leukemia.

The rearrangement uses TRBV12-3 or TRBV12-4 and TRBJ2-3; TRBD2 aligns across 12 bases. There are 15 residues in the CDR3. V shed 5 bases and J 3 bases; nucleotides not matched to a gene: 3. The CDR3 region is CASSPTSGRTDTQYF. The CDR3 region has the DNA TGTGCCAGCAGTCCCACTAGCGGGAGGACAGATACGCAGTATTTT.

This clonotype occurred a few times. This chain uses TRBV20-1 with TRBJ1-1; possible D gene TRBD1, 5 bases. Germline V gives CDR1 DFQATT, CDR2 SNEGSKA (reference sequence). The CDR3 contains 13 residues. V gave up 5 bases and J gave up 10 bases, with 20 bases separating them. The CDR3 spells CSARQPDSFTAFF. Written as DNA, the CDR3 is TGCAGTGCTCGACAACCAGACAGTTTTACAGCTTTCTTT.

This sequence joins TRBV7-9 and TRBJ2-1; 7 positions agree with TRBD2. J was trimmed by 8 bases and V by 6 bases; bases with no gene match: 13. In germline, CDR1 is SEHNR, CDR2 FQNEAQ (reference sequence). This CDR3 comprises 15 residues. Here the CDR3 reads CASSVGVAGGDEQFF. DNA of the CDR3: TGTGCCAGCAGTGTTGGGGTAGCGGGTGGAGATGAGCAGTTCTTC.

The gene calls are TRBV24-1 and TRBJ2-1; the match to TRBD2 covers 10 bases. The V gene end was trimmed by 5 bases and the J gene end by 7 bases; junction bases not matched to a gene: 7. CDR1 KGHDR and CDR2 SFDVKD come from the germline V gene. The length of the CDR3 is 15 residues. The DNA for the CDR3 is TGTGCCACCAGTGGTATAGCGGGAGGTCGTAATGAGCAGTTCTTC. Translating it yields CATSGIAGGRNEQFF.

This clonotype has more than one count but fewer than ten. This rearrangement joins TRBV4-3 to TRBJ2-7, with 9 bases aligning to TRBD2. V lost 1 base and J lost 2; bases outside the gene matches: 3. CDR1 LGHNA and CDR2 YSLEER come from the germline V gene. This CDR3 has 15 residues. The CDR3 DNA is TGCGCCAGCAGCCAAGGGATAGCGGGAGCCTACGAGCAGTACTTC. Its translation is CASSQGIAGAYEQYF.

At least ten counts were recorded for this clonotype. The CDR3, as DNA: TGCAGTGCTCCCTGGCGCACAGGGTCACGGGAGCAGTACTTC. Amino acid sequence: CSAPWRTGSREQYF. The rearrangement joins TRBV20-1 to TRBJ2-7; D may be TRBD1 (6 bases). CDR1 and CDR2 (germline): DFQATT, SNEGSKA (reference sequence). The V gene lost 5 bases and the J gene lost 7 bases, with 21 bases spanning the gap. The CDR3 totals 14 residues.

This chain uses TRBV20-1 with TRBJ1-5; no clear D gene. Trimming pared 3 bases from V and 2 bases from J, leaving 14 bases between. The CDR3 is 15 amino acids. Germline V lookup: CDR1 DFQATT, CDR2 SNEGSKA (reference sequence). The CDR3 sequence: CSARASGRGNQPQHF. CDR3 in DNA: TGCAGTGCTAGGGCCTCCGGGCGCGGCAATCAGCCCCAGCATTTT.

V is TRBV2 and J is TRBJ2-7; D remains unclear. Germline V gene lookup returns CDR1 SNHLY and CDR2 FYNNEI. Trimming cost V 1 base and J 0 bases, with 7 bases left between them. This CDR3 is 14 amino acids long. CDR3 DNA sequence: TGTGCCAGCAGTGAAGAAGGGTACTCCTACGAGCAGTACTTC. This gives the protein CASSEEGYSYEQYF.

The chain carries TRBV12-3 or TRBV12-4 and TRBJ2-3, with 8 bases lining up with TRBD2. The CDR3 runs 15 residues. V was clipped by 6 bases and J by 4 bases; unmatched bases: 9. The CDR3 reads CASSPGLARADTQYF. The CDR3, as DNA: TGTGCCAGCAGCCCAGGACTAGCAAGGGCAGATACGCAGTATTTT.

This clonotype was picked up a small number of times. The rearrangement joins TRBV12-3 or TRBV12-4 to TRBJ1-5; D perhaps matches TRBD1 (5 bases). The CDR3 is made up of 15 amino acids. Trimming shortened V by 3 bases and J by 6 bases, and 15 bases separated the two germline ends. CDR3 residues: CASSFYGGETQPQHF. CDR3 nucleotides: TGTGCCAGCAGTTTTTATGGGGGAGAAACTCAGCCCCAGCATTTT.